Following are 26 T cell receptor beta chains from one sample sequenced in a study of OX40 agonist ivuxolimab in advanced cancers. Profiling relied on immunoSEQ multiplex PCR, and the TCRdb table lists in-frame clones only, not all of them. The data show 65,000 to 85,000 clones, around 85% seen once. The material was CD4+ or CD8+ T cells sorted from blood, obtained in a trial of the OX40 agonist ivuxolimab. These receptors were collected from an adult with an advanced solid tumor such as melanoma, head and neck, liver or kidney cancer.

The sample holds many counts of this clone. This sequence joins TRBV4-1 and TRBJ1-4; 7 nucleotides align to TRBD1. Germline V gene lookup returns CDR1 MGHRA and CDR2 YSYEKL. The CDR3 sequence is 15 residues long. With V trimmed by 2 bases and J by 8 bases, 8 bases remained unmatched. CDR3 DNA: TGCGCCAGCAGCCAAATAGGGGGCGCGGGCGAAAAACTGTTTTTT. Its translation: CASSQIGGAGEKLFF.

The rearrangement joins TRBV19 to TRBJ2-3; 9 bases align to TRBD1. The CDR3 is 17 residues long. Germline assignment: CDR1 LNHDA and CDR2 SQIVND (reference sequence). V shed 2 bases, J shed 5 bases, and the junction held 11 bases outside the gene matches. The CDR3 loop is CASSISAGTGLRDTQYF. DNA of the CDR3: TGTGCCAGTAGTATATCAGCCGGGACAGGGCTCCGAGATACGCAGTATTTT.

J is TRBJ1-2 and V is TRBV7-9; tentative D call: TRBD1 (6 bases). The CDR3 runs 17 residues. Trimming left V 5 bases short and J 0 bases short, with 19 bases between. Germline loops: CDR1 SEHNR, CDR2 FQNEAQ (reference sequence). CDR3 nucleotide sequence: TGTGCCAGCAGCCCCACGGGACACCTAACAACTAACTATGGCTACACCTTC. It is translated as CASSPTGHLTTNYGYTF.

This chain uses TRBV7-9 with TRBJ1-3; D perhaps matches TRBD1 (5 bases). V gave up 3 bases and J gave up 8 bases, with 11 bases separating them. The CDR3 sequence is 13 residues long. Per the germline V gene, CDR1 is SEHNR and CDR2 is FQNEAQ (reference sequence). Here the CDR3 reads CASSFGTADTIYF. Written as DNA, the CDR3 is TGTGCCAGCAGCTTTGGGACGGCGGACACCATATATTTT.

Details on this clone: The sample contains more than one DNA sequence encoding this CDR3. The rearrangement joins TRBV28 to TRBJ1-2, with D maybe TRBD1 (5 bases). Trimming took off 2 bases at V and 4 bases at J, with 5 bases between the two ends. Germline V gene lookup returns CDR1 MDHEN and CDR2 SYDVKM. The length of the CDR3 is 12 residues. Here the CDR3 DNA reads TGTGCCAGCAGTTTAAGGGGCTATGGCTACACCTTC. It codes for CASSLRGYGYTF.

The chain employs TRBV25-1 and TRBJ2-5; 7 bases map to TRBD2. CDR1 is MGHDK and CDR2 is SYGVNS in the germline V gene. Trimming cost V 1 base and J 0 bases; bases outside gene matches: 5. The CDR3 length is 16 residues. The CDR3 bases are TGTGCCAGCAGTGAATTAGGCGGGAGAGACCAAGAGACCCAGTACTTC. It codes for CASSELGGRDQETQYF.

The rearrangement links TRBV5-1 to TRBJ2-1, with TRBD2 matching 8 bases. CDR3 size: 16 residues. Trimming at V came to 0 bases and at J to 6 bases, leaving 8 bases not matched to a gene. In germline, CDR1 is SGHRS, CDR2 YFSETQ. The CDR3 reads CASSLGPGTRFNEQFF. CDR3 DNA sequence: TGCGCCAGCAGCTTGGGGCCCGGGACTAGATTCAATGAGCAGTTCTTC.

Remarks on this clone: At one of its ends the junction is not consistent with the germline gene, which may arise from a read error. The chain employs TRBV29-1 and TRBJ2-3, with D perhaps matching TRBD1 (5 bases). The CDR3 contains 13 residues. CDR1 and CDR2 (germline): SQVTM, ANQGSEA. The CDR3 coding sequence is TGCAGCGTTGGCGGCGGATTCACAGGTACGCAGTATTTT. Protein product: CSVGGGFTGTQYF.

The rearrangement uses TRBV19 and TRBJ2-1, with TRBD2 matching 11 bases. The CDR3 runs 15 residues. Germline V gene lookup returns CDR1 LNHDA and CDR2 SQIVND (reference sequence). V lost 7 bases to trimming and J lost 8 bases; unmatched junction nucleotides: 10. The CDR3 DNA follows: TGTGCCAGTACCCCCCTAGCGGGGGGACAGGATGAGCAGTTCTTC. The encoded protein is CASTPLAGGQDEQFF.

The chain couples TRBV4-3 to TRBJ1-2; possible D gene TRBD1, 5 bases. Looked up from germline, CDR1 is LGHNA and CDR2 is YSLEER. The CDR3 is 14 amino acids. Trimming left V 4 bases short and J 6 bases short, with 15 bases between. Here the CDR3 DNA reads TGCGCCAGCAGCCCAGCAGGGCGCGGGGATGGCTACACCTTC. It encodes CASSPAGRGDGYTF.

V gene TRBV28 combines with J gene TRBJ1-1; 7 bases fit TRBD1. V shed 4 bases, J shed 2 bases, and the junction held 4 bases outside the gene matches. The CDR3 runs 14 residues. Per germline, CDR1 MDHEN and CDR2 SYDVKM. In nucleotides, the CDR3 is TGTGCCAGCAGTTGGGACAGAGCTAACACTGAAGCTTTCTTT. It encodes CASSWDRANTEAFF.

This chain joins TRBV2 and TRBJ2-5; possibly TRBD1 or TRBD2 for D (5 bases each). CDR3 length equals 15 residues. Trimming left V 6 bases short and J 3 bases short, with 17 bases between. CDR1 and CDR2 (germline): SNHLY, FYNNEI. The CDR3 spells CASRDQGRGKETQYF. In nucleotides, the CDR3 is TGTGCCAGCAGAGATCAGGGTCGGGGTAAAGAGACCCAGTACTTC.

The chain joins TRBV21-1 to TRBJ1-2; TRBD1 is the table's D call, not checked against the DNA. TRBV21-1 represents a pseudogene. This CDR3 has 15 amino acids. In nucleotides, the CDR3 is TGTGCCAGCAGCAAAAGGGGGCAGGGGGCTGATGGCTACACCTTC. Translating gives CASSKRGQGADGYTF.

The chain joins TRBV5-6 to TRBJ1-1; 8 nucleotides align to TRBD1. With V trimmed by 2 bases and J by 11 bases, 14 bases remained unmatched. The CDR3 is 15 amino acids. Germline V lookup: CDR1 SGHDT, CDR2 YYEEEE. The CDR3 sequence is CASSFLGQGTPRAFF. The CDR3 DNA is TGTGCCAGCAGCTTCCTAGGACAGGGAACTCCAAGGGCTTTCTTT. The full variable domain, in which reference TRBV5-6 and TRBJ1-1 provide the parts outside the CDR3, is DAGVTQSPTHLIKTRGQQVTLRCSPKSGHDTVSWYQQALGQGPQFIFQYYEEEERQRGNFPDRFSGHQFPNYSSELNVNALLLGDSALYLCASSFLGQGTPRAFFGQGTRLTVV.

The chain links TRBV2 to TRBJ1-5; D might be TRBD1 (5 bases). Germline CDR1 and CDR2: SNHLY and FYNNEI. The length of the CDR3 is 14 residues. V lost 2 bases, J lost 6 bases, and 11 bases lay in between. CDR3 sequence reads: CASSESGMPQPQHF. In DNA, the CDR3 is TGTGCCAGCAGTGAATCAGGGATGCCTCAGCCCCAGCATTTT. The whole variable domain, remainder taken from reference TRBV2 and TRBJ1-5, is EPEVTQTPSHQVTQMGQEVILRCVPISNHLYFYWYRQILGQKVEFLVSFYNNEISEKSEIFDDQFSVERPDGSNFTLKIRSTKLEDSAMYFCASSESGMPQPQHFGDGTRLSIL.

V is TRBV5-1 and J is TRBJ2-1; a possible D gene is TRBD1 (5 bases). CDR1 and CDR2 from the germline V gene are SGHRS and YFSETQ. The CDR3 is 12 amino acids. The CDR3 DNA sequence: TGCGCGTCCAGGGCCTCCTACAATGAGCAGTTCTTC. This encodes CASRASYNEQFF.

The chain recombines TRBV6-5 with TRBJ2-7, with 8 positions matching TRBD2. This CDR3 is 12 amino acids long. Germline CDR1 MNHEY, CDR2 SVGAGI. Losses at the gene ends were 5 bases for V and 7 bases for J; bases not matched to a gene: 4. Here the CDR3 DNA reads TGTGCCAGCAGTGAGCGGGGGAGAGAGCAGTACTTC. Protein product: CASSERGREQYF.

This clone was recorded a few times. The chain recombines TRBV7-2 with TRBJ2-7; possible D gene TRBD1, 5 bases. Trimming left V 1 base short and J 3 bases short, with 10 bases between. This CDR3 contains 14 residues. CDR1 is SGHTA, CDR2 FQGNSA, per germline. The CDR3 nucleotides are TGTGCCAGCAGCTTAGGGGGCGCCAGCTACGAGCAGTACTTC. Residues: CASSLGGASYEQYF.

The rearrangement uses TRBV5-1 and TRBJ2-1; 11 bases fit TRBD2. The CDR3 length is 15 residues. Germline values: CDR1 SGHRS, CDR2 YFSETQ. Trimming at V came to 5 bases and at J to 5 bases, leaving 6 bases not matched to a gene. The DNA for the CDR3 is TGCGCCAGCAGATTAGCGGGGGGGCCAAACAATGAGCAGTTCTTC. Protein: CASRLAGGPNNEQFF.

To note about this clone: Germline and junction disagree at one end, which may indicate a read error. The chain is built from TRBV7-9 and TRBJ2-7; no firm D call. Germline values: CDR1 SEHNR, CDR2 FQNEAQ (reference sequence). This CDR3 spans 14 amino acids. CDR3 sequence (DNA): TGTGCCAGCAGCTTAGCTGTCGCTACCTACGGGCAGTACTTC. It codes for CASSLAVATYGQYF.

The V and J genes are TRBV7-3 and TRBJ2-1, with a weak D call TRBD2 (6 bases). V was clipped by 2 bases and J by 0 bases, with 8 bases between them. This CDR3 contains 15 residues. The V gene's germline CDR1 is SGHTA and CDR2 FQGTGA. The CDR3 is CASSLAGTSYNEQFF. The CDR3 coding sequence is TGTGCCAGCAGCTTAGCGGGAACCTCCTACAATGAGCAGTTCTTC.

The CDR3 DNA sequence: TGCAGCGCGGGACTAGCGGGGGGGCCGACCCAAGAGACCCAGTACTTC. Residues: CSAGLAGGPTQETQYF. The V gene is TRBV29-1, the J gene TRBJ2-5; TRBD2 agrees at 16 bases. The CDR3 is 16 amino acids. The V segment lost 7 bases and the J segment 1 base; nucleotides outside the gene matches: 6. Germline values: CDR1 SQVTM, CDR2 ANQGSEA.

J is TRBJ2-2 and V is TRBV18, with D maybe TRBD1 (6 bases). Trimming left V 6 bases short and J 2 bases short, with 10 bases between. The CDR3 totals 14 residues. CDR1 KGHSH and CDR2 LQKENI come from the germline V gene. CDR3 bases: TGTGCCAGCTCCGGACAGATTAACACCGGGGAGCTGTTTTTT. It encodes CASSGQINTGELFF.

A note on this clone: Germline is not matched at one junction end, which may reflect a read error. The chain has TRBV7-9 and TRBJ1-1, with a weak D call TRBD1 (5 bases). The CDR3 is 15 residues long. Germline-derived CDR1 and CDR2 are SEHNR and FQNEAQ (reference sequence). The CDR3 DNA follows: TGTGCCAGCAGCTTAACAGGACCGATGAACGCTGAAGCTTTCTTT. It codes for CASSLTGPMNAEAFF.

The chain couples TRBV27 to TRBJ1-6; D remains unclear. There are 13 residues in the CDR3. The V and J ends lost 1 base and 10 bases respectively, with 8 bases between them. CDR1 MNHEY and CDR2 SMNVEV come from the germline V gene (reference sequence). The CDR3 reads CASSLLGQSPLHF. CDR3 DNA sequence: TGTGCCAGCAGTTTATTAGGGCAGTCACCCCTCCACTTT.

The rearrangement links TRBV11-2 to TRBJ1-5, with D unclear. The CDR3 covers 15 residues. Germline V gene data show CDR1 as SGHAT and CDR2 as FQNNGV. V was clipped by 4 bases and J by 0 bases, with 10 bases between them. The DNA of the CDR3 is TGTGCCAGCAGCTCCAACCCCTATAGCAATCAGCCCCAGCATTTT. Protein sequence: CASSSNPYSNQPQHF.